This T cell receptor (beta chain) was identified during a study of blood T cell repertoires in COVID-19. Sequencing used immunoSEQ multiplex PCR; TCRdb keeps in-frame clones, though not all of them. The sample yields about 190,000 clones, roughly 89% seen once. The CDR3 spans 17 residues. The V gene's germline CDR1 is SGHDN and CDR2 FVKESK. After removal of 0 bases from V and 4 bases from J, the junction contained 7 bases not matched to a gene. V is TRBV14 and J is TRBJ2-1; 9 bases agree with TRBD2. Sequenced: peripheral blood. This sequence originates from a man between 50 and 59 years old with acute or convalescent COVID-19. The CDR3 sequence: CASSQEMTSGTYNEQFF. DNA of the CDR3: TGTGCCAGCAGCCAAGAGATGACTAGCGGTACGTACAATGAGCAGTTCTTC.